The clone carrying this T cell receptor (beta chain) turned up a few times. The target antigen is unknown. One entry per CDR3 protein results from TCRdb running MiXCR on the 5' RACE reads. The table has about 660,000 distinct CDR3 sequences, less than 10% seen once; the top ten hold 0.85% to 1%. This sample was taken from a study of identical twins. Study-level results: Twins' surplus sharing was weaker for beta out-of-frame sequences. Models underestimated TCR alpha sharing (out-of-frame) in monozygotic twins.

These data also featured in a second study, about yellow fever vaccine responses in identical twins.

Sequencing used PBMCs. The clonotype comes from a woman aged 18-35 years in good health.

The CDR3: CASSLERDFLEQYF. CDR3 bases: TGTGCCAGCAGCTTAGAACGGGATTTCCTCGAGCAGTACTTC. V and J are TRBV7-2 and TRBJ2-7; tentative D call: TRBD2 (5 bases). Germline V gives CDR1 SGHTA, CDR2 FQGNSA. This CDR3 is 14 amino acids long. The V end lost 1 base, the J end lost 6 bases, and 13 bases lay between the germline ends.